This T cell receptor (beta chain) was obtained from a study of shared clonotypes between healthy human individuals. Trimming cost V 6 bases and J 6 bases; bases outside gene matches: 7. This CDR3 comprises 13 residues. Per germline, CDR1 SQVTM and CDR2 ANQGSEA. Profiled with immunoSEQ multiplex PCR; TCRdb holds only in-frame clones, not every one. The profile shows millions of clones, 93% of them singletons. The sample holds one count of this clone. Material for sequencing was naive CD4+ T cells from PBMCs. Subset meaning: CD45RA+ positively selected. This sequence joins TRBV29-1 and TRBJ2-3, with TRBD2 matching over 9 bases. This TCR was recovered from a man aged 18 to 29 in good health. Some clones in this sample may be carry-over from other donors' samples. CDR3 in DNA: TGCAGCGTGTTTGCGGGAGGGTCGGATACGCAGTATTTT. It translates to CSVFAGGSDTQYF.